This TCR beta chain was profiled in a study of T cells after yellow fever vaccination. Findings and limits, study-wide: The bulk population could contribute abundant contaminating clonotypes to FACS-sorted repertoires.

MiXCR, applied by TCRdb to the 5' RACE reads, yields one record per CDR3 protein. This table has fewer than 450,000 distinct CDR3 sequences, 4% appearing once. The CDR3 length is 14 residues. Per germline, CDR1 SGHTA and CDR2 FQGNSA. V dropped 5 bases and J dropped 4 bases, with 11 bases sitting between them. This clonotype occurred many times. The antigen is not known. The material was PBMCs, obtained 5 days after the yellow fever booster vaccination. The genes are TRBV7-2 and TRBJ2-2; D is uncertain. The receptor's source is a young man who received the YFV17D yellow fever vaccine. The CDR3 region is CASSGRRTTGELFF. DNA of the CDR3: TGTGCCAGCAGCGGCCGACGGACCACCGGGGAGCTGTTTTTT.